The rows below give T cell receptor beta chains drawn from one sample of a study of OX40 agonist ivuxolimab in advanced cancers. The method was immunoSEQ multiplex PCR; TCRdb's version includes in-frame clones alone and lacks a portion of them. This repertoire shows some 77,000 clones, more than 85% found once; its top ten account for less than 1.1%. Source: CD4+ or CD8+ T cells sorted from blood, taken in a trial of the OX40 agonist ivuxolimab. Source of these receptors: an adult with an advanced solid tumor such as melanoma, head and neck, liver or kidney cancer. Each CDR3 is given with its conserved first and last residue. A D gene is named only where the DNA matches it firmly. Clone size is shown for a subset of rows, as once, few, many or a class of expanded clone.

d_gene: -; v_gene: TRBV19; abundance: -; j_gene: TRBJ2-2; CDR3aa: CASTQGLNTGELFF; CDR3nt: TGTGCCAGTACCCAGGGCCTGAACACCGGGGAGCTGTTTTTT
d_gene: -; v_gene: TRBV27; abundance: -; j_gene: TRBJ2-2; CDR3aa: CASSLSAGTGELFF; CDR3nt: TGTGCCAGCAGTTTATCTGCGGGAACCGGGGAGCTGTTTTTT
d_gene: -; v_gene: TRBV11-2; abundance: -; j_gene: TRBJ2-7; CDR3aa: CASSSGPQYEQYF; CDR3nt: TGTGCCAGCAGCTCGGGACCACAGTACGAGCAGTACTTC
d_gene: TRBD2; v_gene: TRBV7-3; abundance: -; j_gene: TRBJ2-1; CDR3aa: CASSAPGGGYNEQFF; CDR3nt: TGTGCCAGCAGCGCGCCGGGGGGAGGTTACAATGAGCAGTTCTTC
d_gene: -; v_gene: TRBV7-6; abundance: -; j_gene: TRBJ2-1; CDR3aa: CASSLQLAHNEQFF; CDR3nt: TGTGCCAGCAGCCTCCAGCTAGCGCACAATGAGCAGTTCTTC
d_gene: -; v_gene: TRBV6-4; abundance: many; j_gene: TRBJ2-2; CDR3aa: CASSEASFSGELFF; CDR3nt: TGTGCCAGCAGTGAGGCGAGCTTTTCCGGGGAGCTGTTTTTT
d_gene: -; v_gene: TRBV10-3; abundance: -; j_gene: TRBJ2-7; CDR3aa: CAIILSGYSYEQYF; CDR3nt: TGTGCCATCATCCTTAGCGGATACTCCTACGAGCAGTACTTC
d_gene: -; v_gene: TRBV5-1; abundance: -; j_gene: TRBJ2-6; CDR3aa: CASSIGHLSGANVLTF; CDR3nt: TGCGCCAGCAGCATTGGACACCTCTCTGGGGCCAACGTCCTGACTTTC
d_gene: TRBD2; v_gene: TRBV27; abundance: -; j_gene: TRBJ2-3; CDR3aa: CASSLWSALAGGRADTQYF; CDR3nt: TGTGCCAGCAGTTTATGGTCTGCACTAGCGGGAGGGAGGGCAGATACGCAGTATTTT
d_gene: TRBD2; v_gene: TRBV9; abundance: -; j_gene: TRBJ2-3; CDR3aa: CASSVEDGGRGTDTQYF; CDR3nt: TGTGCCAGCAGCGTAGAGGATGGCGGGAGAGGCACAGATACGCAGTATTTT
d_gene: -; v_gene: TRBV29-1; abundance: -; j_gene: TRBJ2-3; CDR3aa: CSVETLMGAGRADTQYF; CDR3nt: TGCAGCGTTGAAACGTTGATGGGGGCAGGTAGGGCAGATACGCAGTATTTT
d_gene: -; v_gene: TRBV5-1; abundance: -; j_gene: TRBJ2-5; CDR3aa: CASSPGVLGGVGETQYF; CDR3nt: TGCGCCAGCAGCCCGGGGGTGCTCGGAGGGGTTGGAGAGACCCAGTACTTC
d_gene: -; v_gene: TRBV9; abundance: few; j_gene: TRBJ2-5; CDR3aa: CASSVRGSETQYF; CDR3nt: TGTGCCAGCAGCGTAAGGGGCTCGGAGACCCAGTACTTC
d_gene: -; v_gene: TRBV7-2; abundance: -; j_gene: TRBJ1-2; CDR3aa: CASSLTLIGYTF; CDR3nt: TGTGCCAGCAGCCTTACCCTTATAGGCTACACCTTC
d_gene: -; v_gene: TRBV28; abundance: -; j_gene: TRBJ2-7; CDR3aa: CAIETGTSVEQYF; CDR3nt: TGTGCCATCGAGACCGGGACCTCGGTGGAGCAGTACTTC
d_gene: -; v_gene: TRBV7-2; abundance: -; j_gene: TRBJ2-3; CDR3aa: CASSLADGDTQYF; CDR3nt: TGTGCCAGCAGCTTAGCGGACGGAGATACGCAGTATTTT
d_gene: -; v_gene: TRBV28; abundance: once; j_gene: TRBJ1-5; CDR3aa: CASRETRRAEWTNQPQHF; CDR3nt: TGTGCCAGCAGGGAGACGCGGAGGGCCGAGTGGACGAATCAGCCCCAGCATTTT
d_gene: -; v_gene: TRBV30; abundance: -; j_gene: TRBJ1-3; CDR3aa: CAWSVRLVGNTIYF; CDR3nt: TGTGCCTGGAGTGTACGGCTTGTGGGAAACACCATATATTTT
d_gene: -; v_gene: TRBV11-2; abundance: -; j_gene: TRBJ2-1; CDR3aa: CASSLVMDEQFF; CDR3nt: TGTGCCAGCAGCTTAGTGATGGATGAGCAGTTCTTC
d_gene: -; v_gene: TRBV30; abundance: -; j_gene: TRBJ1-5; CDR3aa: CAWSAMAGNQPQHF; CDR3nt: TGTGCCTGGAGTGCAATGGCAGGGAATCAGCCCCAGCATTTT
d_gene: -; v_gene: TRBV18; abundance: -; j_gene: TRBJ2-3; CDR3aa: CASSPMRADTQYF; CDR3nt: TGTGCCAGCTCACCGATGAGGGCGGATACGCAGTATTTT
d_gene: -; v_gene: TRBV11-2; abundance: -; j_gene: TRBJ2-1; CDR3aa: CASGLGYDEQFF; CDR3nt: TGTGCCAGCGGCCTTGGGTATGATGAGCAGTTCTTC
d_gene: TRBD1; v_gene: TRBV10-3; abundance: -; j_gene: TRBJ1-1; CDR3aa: CAISARPGTGLNTEAFF; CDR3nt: TGTGCCATCAGTGCTCGTCCCGGGACAGGGCTGAACACTGAAGCTTTCTTT
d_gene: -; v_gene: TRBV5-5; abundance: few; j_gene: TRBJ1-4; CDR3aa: CASSLVSVEKLFF; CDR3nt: TGTGCCAGCAGCTTGGTCAGTGTAGAAAAACTGTTTTTT
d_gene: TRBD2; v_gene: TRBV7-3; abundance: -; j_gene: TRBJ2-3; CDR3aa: CASSLGGLALRGDTQYF; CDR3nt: TGTGCCAGCAGCTTAGGAGGACTAGCGCTTCGGGGAGATACGCAGTATTTT
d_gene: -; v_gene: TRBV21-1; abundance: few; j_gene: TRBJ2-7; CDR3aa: CASSNSRGSSYEQYF; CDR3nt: TGTGCCAGCAGCAACTCAAGGGGGTCGTCCTACGAGCAGTACTTC
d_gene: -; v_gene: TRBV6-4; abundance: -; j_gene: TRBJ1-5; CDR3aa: CASSDSQGLLESQPQHF; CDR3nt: TGTGCCAGCAGTGACTCGCAGGGCCTCCTTGAAAGTCAGCCCCAGCATTTT
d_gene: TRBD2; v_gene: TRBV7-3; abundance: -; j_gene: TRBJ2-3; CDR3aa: CASSLVRLAEADTQYF; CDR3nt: TGTGCCAGCAGCTTAGTTCGACTAGCGGAGGCGGATACGCAGTATTTT
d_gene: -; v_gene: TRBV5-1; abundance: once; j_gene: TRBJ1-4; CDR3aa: CASSTTGAEDEKLFF; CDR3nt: TGCGCCAGCAGCACAACAGGAGCAGAGGATGAAAAACTGTTTTTT
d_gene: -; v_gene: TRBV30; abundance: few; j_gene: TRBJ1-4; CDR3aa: CACLRTSTNEKLFF; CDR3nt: TGTGCCTGCCTACGGACGTCAACTAATGAAAAACTGTTTTTT
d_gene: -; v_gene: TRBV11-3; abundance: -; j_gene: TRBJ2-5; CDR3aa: CASSRGAQETQYF; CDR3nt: TGTGCCAGCAGCCGAGGGGCCCAAGAGACCCAGTACTTC
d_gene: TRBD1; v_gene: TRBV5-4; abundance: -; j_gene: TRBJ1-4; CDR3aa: CASSSRRGQGVEKLFF; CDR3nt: TGTGCCAGCAGCTCCCGCAGGGGACAGGGGGTTGAAAAACTGTTTTTT
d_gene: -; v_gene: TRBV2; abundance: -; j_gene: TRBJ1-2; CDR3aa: CASSVSRTWDHYGYTF; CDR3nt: TGTGCCAGCAGTGTTAGTCGGACGTGGGACCACTATGGCTACACCTTC
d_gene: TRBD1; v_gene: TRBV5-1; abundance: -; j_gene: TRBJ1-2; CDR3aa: CASSVGTADYGYTF; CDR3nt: TGCGCCAGCAGCGTCGGGACAGCAGACTATGGCTACACCTTC
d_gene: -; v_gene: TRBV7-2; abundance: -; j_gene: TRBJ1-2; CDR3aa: CASSPARGLYGYTF; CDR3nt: TGTGCCAGCAGTCCAGCGAGGGGACTCTATGGCTACACCTTC
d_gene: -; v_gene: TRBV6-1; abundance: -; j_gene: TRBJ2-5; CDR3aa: CASSGTDGGETQYF; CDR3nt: TGTGCCAGCAGTGGGACCGATGGGGGAGAGACCCAGTACTTC
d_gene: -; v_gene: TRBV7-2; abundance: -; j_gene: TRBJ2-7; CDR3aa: CASSREGYEQYF; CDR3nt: TGTGCCAGCAGCCGTGAGGGCTACGAGCAGTACTTC